One and the same sample provided the 2 T cell receptor beta chains below, sequenced in a study of CD8+ T cells in alopecia areata. RNA extraction was followed by reverse transcription into cDNA, which acted as the sequencing template. TCRdb's table, derived via immunoSEQ multiplex PCR, lists solely in-frame clones and lacks some. Of about 210,000 clones listed, roughly two fifths are singletons. Described treatment: oral pan-JAK inhibitor, 5-10 mg twice daily. The sequencing here drew on CD4+ T cells sorted from blood, taken around week 36, from a patient treated with tofacitinib. The receptors were sampled from a human donor with alopecia areata.

This clone showed up just a few times. The V gene is TRBV23-1, the J gene TRBJ2-2; no firm D call. TRBV23-1 is classed as an ORF, of uncertain function. Trimming removed 2 bases from V and 3 bases from J, with 10 bases in between. The CDR3 is made up of 15 amino acids. In DNA form, the CDR3 reads TGCGCCAGCAGTCAAATGAAAAGCCACACCGGGGAGCTGTTTTTT. This translates into CASSQMKSHTGELFF.

The gene calls are TRBV9 and TRBJ2-6; 9 positions agree with TRBD1. The CDR3 has 18 residues. V was clipped by 0 bases and J by 2 bases; unmatched bases: 6. The germline V gene has CDR1 SGDLS and CDR2 YYNGEE. The CDR3 sequence: CASSVEDRGSPGANVLTF. CDR3 DNA: TGTGCCAGCAGCGTAGAGGACAGGGGATCACCTGGGGCCAACGTCCTGACTTTC.